The 32 T cell receptor beta chains presented below share a single source sample, sequenced in a study of blood T cell repertoires in COVID-19. Sequencing was performed with immunoSEQ multiplex PCR; in TCRdb, only in-frame clones are kept and a portion is missing. The table lists roughly 150,000 clones, approximately 79% of them singletons. Sequencing was carried out using PBMCs or T cells enriched from blood (not recorded which). The receptors here all came from an older woman in a cohort exposed to, infected with or recovered from COVID-19 (not recorded which).

The chain recombines TRBV2 with TRBJ1-4; D possibly corresponds to TRBD1 (5 bases). Trimming stripped 4 bases from V and 12 bases from J, with 12 bases between. This CDR3 comprises 12 residues. The V gene's germline CDR1 is SNHLY and CDR2 FYNNEI. CDR3 DNA: TGTGCCAGCAGTGTGCAGGGATGGGAACTGTTTTTT. As protein: CASSVQGWELFF.

V is TRBV28 and J is TRBJ2-1; tentative D call: TRBD2 (5 bases). CDR1 is MDHEN and CDR2 is SYDVKM in the germline V gene. The V end lost 2 bases, the J end lost 5 bases, and 19 bases lay between the germline ends. This CDR3 is 17 amino acids long. CDR3 sequence reads: CASSLPDTGLGDNEQFF. DNA of the CDR3: TGTGCCAGCAGTTTACCTGATACGGGCCTCGGGGACAATGAGCAGTTCTTC.

This chain joins TRBV28 and TRBJ1-3, with 8 bases that match TRBD1. Unmatched junction bases numbered 6, after V lost 5 bases and J lost 3 bases. The CDR3 sequence is 15 residues long. The germline CDR1 and CDR2 sequences are MDHEN and SYDVKM. CDR3 region: CASSPGGASGNTIYF. DNA for the CDR3: TGTGCCAGCAGTCCAGGGGGCGCGAGTGGAAACACCATATATTTT.

The V call is TRBV7-2, the J call TRBJ2-3; a weak D match, TRBD1 (6 bases). V was cut by 4 bases and J by 2 bases, with 7 bases left in between. Germline V gene lookup returns CDR1 SGHTA and CDR2 FQGNSA. There are 13 residues in the CDR3. The CDR3 coding sequence is TGTGCCAGCAGCTCAGGGGTCACAGATACGCAGTATTTT. As protein: CASSSGVTDTQYF.

The V gene is TRBV27, the J gene TRBJ2-7, with 9 nucleotides matching TRBD1. V was pared by 5 bases and J by 3 bases, with 5 bases of the junction left unmatched. This CDR3 has 14 amino acids. Per the germline V gene, CDR1 is MNHEY and CDR2 is SMNVEV (reference sequence). The CDR3 here is CASSRTGEFYEQYF. In nucleotides, the CDR3 is TGTGCCAGCAGTCGGACAGGGGAGTTCTACGAGCAGTACTTC.

The V and J genes are TRBV30 and TRBJ2-3, with D possibly being TRBD1 (6 bases). Deletions cut 3 bases from V and 0 bases from J, with 10 bases between. CDR1 is GTSNPN, CDR2 SVGIG, per germline (reference sequence). CDR3 length: 14 residues. The CDR3 region is CAWSFRGSTDTQYF. As DNA, the CDR3 is TGTGCCTGGAGCTTCAGGGGAAGCACAGATACGCAGTATTTT.

This clone was counted between two and nine times. Other DNA sequences of this sample code for an identical CDR3. V usage is TRBV25-1 and J usage is TRBJ2-7, with a possible D match to TRBD1 (6 bases). Trimming removed 5 bases from V and 3 bases from J, with 8 bases in between. Germline V gives CDR1 MGHDK, CDR2 SYGVNS. The CDR3 covers 12 residues. The CDR3 loop is CASSLDSYEQYF. CDR3 sequence (DNA): TGTGCCAGCAGTCTGGACAGCTACGAGCAGTACTTC.

DNA for the CDR3: TGTGCCAGCAGCTTGCAGGGGACAGGGGGCCGTGGCTACACCTTC. Translation: CASSLQGTGGRGYTF. V usage is TRBV5-4 and J usage is TRBJ1-2, with 12 bases fitting TRBD1. Germline trimming cut 1 base from V and 7 bases from J; bases unmatched to any gene: 5. CDR3 size: 15 residues. Germline CDR1 reads SGHNT; CDR2 reads YYREEE (reference sequence).

The chain combines TRBV28 with TRBJ1-5, with D possibly being TRBD1 (5 bases). Trimming left V 6 bases short and J 0 bases short, with 12 bases between. This CDR3 spans 15 amino acids. The germline V gene has CDR1 MDHEN and CDR2 SYDVKM. CDR3 residues: CASRTRVTSNQPQHF. CDR3 nucleotide sequence: TGTGCCAGCAGAACCAGGGTTACTAGCAATCAGCCCCAGCATTTT.

This clone was counted between two and nine times. The V call is TRBV6-1, the J call TRBJ2-7; 7 bases map to TRBD1. The CDR3 covers 16 residues. Germline CDR1 and CDR2: MNHNS and SASEGT. Unmatched junction bases numbered 8, after V lost 0 bases and J lost 3 bases. The CDR3 spells CASSEARTGEYYEQYF. The CDR3 DNA sequence: TGTGCCAGCAGTGAAGCTCGGACAGGAGAATACTACGAGCAGTACTTC.

V is TRBV4-3 and J is TRBJ2-7; D is possibly TRBD1 (6 bases). The CDR3 is 13 residues long. Germline CDR1 and CDR2: LGHNA and YSLEER. Between the trimmed V and J ends, which lost 1 base and 9 bases, there was a span of 13 bases. CDR3 sequence reads: CASSQAQGKGQYF. The DNA of the CDR3 is TGCGCCAGCAGCCAAGCGCAGGGGAAGGGGCAGTACTTC.

This clone was counted a single time. This sequence joins TRBV29-1 and TRBJ2-1; TRBD2 matches 11 bases. With V trimmed by 5 bases and J by 12 bases, 0 bases remained unmatched. The CDR3 totals 10 residues. The germline V gene encodes CDR1 SQVTM and CDR2 ANQGSEA. CDR3 nucleotide sequence: TGCAGCGTTCTAGCGGGAGGGCAGTTCTTC. Its translation is CSVLAGGQFF.

The chain has TRBV7-2 and TRBJ1-5, with D maybe TRBD1 (6 bases). CDR1 and CDR2 from the germline V gene are SGHTA and FQGNSA. V lost 1 base and J 5 bases, leaving 9 bases between the germline ends. This CDR3 comprises 14 residues. Here the CDR3 DNA reads TGTGCCAGCAGCTTAGGGGGGCACTATCAGCCCCAGCATTTT. This encodes CASSLGGHYQPQHF.

As to this clone: Other DNA sequences in the same sample also yield this CDR3. The gene calls are TRBV18 and TRBJ1-5; the match to TRBD1 covers 10 bases. The germline V gene encodes CDR1 KGHSH and CDR2 LQKENI. Losses at the gene ends were 4 bases for V and 5 bases for J; bases not matched to a gene: 2. The CDR3 is 14 residues long. CDR3 amino acids: CASSRGQGDQPQHF. The CDR3 coding sequence is TGTGCCAGCTCACGCGGACAGGGGGATCAGCCCCAGCATTTT. Looking up the rest from reference TRBV18 and TRBJ1-5 gives the full variable domain: NAGVMQNPRHLVRRRGQEARLRCSPMKGHSHVYWYRQLPEEGLKFMVYLQKENIIDESGMPKERFSAEFPKEGPSILRIQQVVRGDSAAYFCASSRGQGDQPQHFGDGTRLSIL.

CDR3 coding DNA: TGTGCCAGCAGCTTAGTCCGGACTAGCGGGAGGGGGGGTGAGCAGTTCTTC. It yields the protein CASSLVRTSGRGGEQFF. V and J are TRBV7-2 and TRBJ2-1; 15 bases match TRBD2. Germline V lookup: CDR1 SGHTA, CDR2 FQGNSA. This CDR3 comprises 17 residues. V lost 1 base to trimming and J lost 9 bases; unmatched junction nucleotides: 7.

V is TRBV5-4 and J is TRBJ2-6, with D possibly matching TRBD1 (6 bases). The CDR3 sequence is 15 residues long. The germline V and J ends were trimmed by 5 bases and 2 bases, with 11 bases remaining between them. Germline CDR1 and CDR2: SGHNT and YYREEE (reference sequence). CDR3 DNA sequence: TGTGCCAGCAGACGGACAGTTACTGGGGCCAACGTCCTGACTTTC. Encoded protein: CASRRTVTGANVLTF.

This chain connects TRBV5-4 to TRBJ1-1; 7 bases agree with TRBD1. Germline assignment: CDR1 SGHNT and CDR2 YYREEE (reference sequence). With V trimmed by 4 bases and J by 5 bases, 8 bases remained unmatched. The CDR3 totals 14 residues. CDR3 region: CASSTGQVVTEAFF. CDR3 sequence (DNA): TGTGCCAGCAGCACCGGACAGGTAGTAACTGAAGCTTTCTTT.

The chain has TRBV19 and TRBJ1-5; no reliable D call. The V and J ends lost 6 bases and 4 bases respectively, with 10 bases between them. The CDR3 is made up of 13 amino acids. Germline-derived CDR1 and CDR2 are LNHDA and SQIVND (reference sequence). DNA of the CDR3: TGTGCCAGTAGCAACCGAGCAAATCAGCCCCAGCATTTT. Translated: CASSNRANQPQHF.

This chain joins TRBV27 and TRBJ2-7; D is perhaps TRBD2 (5 bases). CDR3 length: 13 residues. The V end lost 5 bases, the J end lost 4 bases, and 12 bases lay between the germline ends. Germline CDR1 MNHEY, CDR2 SMNVEV (reference sequence). CDR3 nucleotide sequence: TGTGCCAGCAGTGTGAGGGAGTCATACGAGCAGTACTTC. Its protein is CASSVRESYEQYF.

The chain joins TRBV5-5 to TRBJ2-5; D may be TRBD1 (6 bases). The V end lost 0 bases, the J end lost 1 base, and 10 bases lay between the germline ends. In germline, CDR1 is SGHKS, CDR2 YYEKEE (reference sequence). CDR3 size: 15 residues. In DNA form, the CDR3 reads TGTGCCAGCAGCTTGGACGGACAGCCCCAAGAGACCCAGTACTTC. Encoded protein: CASSLDGQPQETQYF.

The rearrangement joins TRBV18 to TRBJ1-3; the match to TRBD1 covers 7 bases. Germline loops: CDR1 KGHSH, CDR2 LQKENI. This CDR3 has 15 amino acids. V lost 3 bases to trimming and J lost 2 bases; unmatched junction nucleotides: 4. Here the CDR3 DNA reads TGTGCCAGCTCACCTACAGGGGACACTGGAAACACCATATATTTT. Translating it yields CASSPTGDTGNTIYF. The full variable domain, in which reference TRBV18 and TRBJ1-3 provide the parts outside the CDR3, is NAGVMQNPRHLVRRRGQEARLRCSPMKGHSHVYWYRQLPEEGLKFMVYLQKENIIDESGMPKERFSAEFPKEGPSILRIQQVVRGDSAAYFCASSPTGDTGNTIYFGEGSWLTVV.

This rearrangement joins TRBV11-3 to TRBJ2-5; 8 bases line up with TRBD2. The CDR3 length is 14 residues. CDR1 SGHNT and CDR2 YENEEA come from the germline V gene. Trimming cost V 5 bases and J 4 bases; bases outside gene matches: 6. The CDR3 DNA reads as TGTGCCAGCAGCGAACTGACTAGCGTAGAGACCCAGTACTTC. It encodes CASSELTSVETQYF.

This sequence joins TRBV21-1 and TRBJ1-5; the table's D call, TRBD1, has no DNA check behind it. TRBV21-1 is a known pseudogene. This CDR3 comprises 15 residues. CDR3 nucleotide sequence: TGTGCCAGCATAGATGGACAGGGGATCAATCAGCCCCAGCATTTT. Amino acid sequence: CASIDGQGINQPQHF.

Points on this clone: The sample carries other DNA sequences with the same CDR3. V gene TRBV5-1 combines with J gene TRBJ2-3, with 8 bases lining up with TRBD2. V shed 1 base, J shed 4 bases, and the junction held 8 bases outside the gene matches. The CDR3 covers 16 residues. Looked up from germline, CDR1 is SGHRS and CDR2 is YFSETQ. DNA for the CDR3: TGCGCCAGCAGCTTGCGACTGGCGGGAGGTTCAGATACGCAGTATTTT. Residues: CASSLRLAGGSDTQYF. The full variable domain, completed using reference TRBV5-1 and TRBJ2-3, is KAGVTQTPRYLIKTRGQQVTLSCSPISGHRSVSWYQQTPGQGLQFLFEYFSETQRNKGNFPGRFSGRQFSNSRSEMNVSTLELGDSALYLCASSLRLAGGSDTQYFGPGTRLTVL.

The rearrangement joins TRBV10-3 to TRBJ1-2; tentatively, D is TRBD1 (6 bases). CDR3 length equals 15 residues. CDR1 and CDR2 (germline): ENHRY, SYGVKD. V was shortened by 6 bases and J by 7 bases, with 21 bases between the two germline ends. This chain's CDR3 is CAISDLQGSLGGYTF. DNA for the CDR3: TGTGCCATCAGCGACTTACAGGGAAGTTTAGGTGGCTACACCTTC.

The chain links TRBV5-1 to TRBJ2-5, with 8 bases that match TRBD1. The CDR3 spans 13 residues. The germline CDR1 and CDR2 sequences are SGHRS and YFSETQ. The V gene end was trimmed by 6 bases and the J gene end by 4 bases; junction bases not matched to a gene: 5. The CDR3 nucleotides are TGCGCCAGCATCGGGACAGGCGCAGAGACCCAGTACTTC. This codes for CASIGTGAETQYF.

The J gene is TRBJ1-4, the V gene TRBV6-4, with 7 bases fitting TRBD1. Germline loops: CDR1 MRHNA, CDR2 SNTAGT. V lost 6 bases to trimming and J lost 8 bases; unmatched junction nucleotides: 9. The CDR3 covers 14 residues. The CDR3 sequence: CASSPTAGGEKLFF. CDR3 DNA: TGTGCCAGCAGCCCGACAGCAGGGGGGGAAAAACTGTTTTTT.

This clone was seen more than once but under ten times. CDR3 loop: CATTGGFSGNTIYF. The CDR3 DNA reads TGTGCCACTACAGGGGGATTCTCTGGAAACACCATATATTTT. V is TRBV28 and J is TRBJ1-3; TRBD1 agrees at 8 bases. The CDR3 contains 14 residues. Germline loops: CDR1 MDHEN, CDR2 SYDVKM. Trimming took 10 bases from V and 0 from J; bases not matched to a gene: 5.

The CDR3 DNA is TGTGCCAGCACCCAACAGAATTCACCCCTCCACTTT. It translates to CASTQQNSPLHF. This chain joins TRBV28 and TRBJ1-6; the D is unclear. Trimming shortened V by 7 bases and J by 7 bases, and 8 bases separated the two germline ends. Per the germline V gene, CDR1 is MDHEN and CDR2 is SYDVKM. This CDR3 has 12 residues.

The CDR3: CASSGLAGEIEQYF. CDR3 DNA: TGTGCCAGCAGTGGACTAGCGGGAGAGATCGAGCAGTACTTC. This sequence joins TRBV28 and TRBJ2-7, with 13 bases that match TRBD2. This CDR3 region has 14 residues. J lost 6 bases, V lost 5 bases, and 4 bases had no gene match. Germline CDR1 MDHEN, CDR2 SYDVKM.

The V gene is TRBV24-1, the J gene TRBJ2-5, with TRBD1 identical over 7 bases. Germline V gene data show CDR1 as KGHDR and CDR2 as SFDVKD. The J segment lost 1 base and the V segment lost 3 bases, leaving 10 bases of the junction unmatched. The CDR3 is 17 residues long. The DNA for the CDR3 is TGTGCCACCAGTGATCCCTCCGGGACAGAACGCCAAGAGACCCAGTACTTC. Amino acid sequence: CATSDPSGTERQETQYF.

The chain recombines TRBV10-3 with TRBJ2-3; TRBD2 matches at 12 bases. V shed 3 bases, J shed 5 bases, and the junction held 3 bases outside the gene matches. Germline CDR1 and CDR2: ENHRY and SYGVKD. The CDR3 covers 15 residues. CDR3 residues: CAISELAGGGDTQYF. In nucleotides, the CDR3 is TGTGCCATCAGTGAACTAGCGGGAGGAGGAGATACGCAGTATTTT.